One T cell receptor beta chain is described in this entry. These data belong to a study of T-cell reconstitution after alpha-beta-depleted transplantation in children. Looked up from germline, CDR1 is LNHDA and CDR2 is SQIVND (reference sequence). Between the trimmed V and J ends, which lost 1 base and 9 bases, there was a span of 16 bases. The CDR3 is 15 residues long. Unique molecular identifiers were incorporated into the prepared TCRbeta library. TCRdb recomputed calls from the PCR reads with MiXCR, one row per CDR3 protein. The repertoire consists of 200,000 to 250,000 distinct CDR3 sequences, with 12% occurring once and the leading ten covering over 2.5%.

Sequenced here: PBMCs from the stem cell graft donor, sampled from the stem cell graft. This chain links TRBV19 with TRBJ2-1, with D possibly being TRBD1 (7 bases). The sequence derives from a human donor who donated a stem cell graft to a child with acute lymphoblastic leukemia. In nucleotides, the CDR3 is TGTGCCAGTAGTATAGGCCGCAGGGGGGTCGGTGAGCAGTTCTTC. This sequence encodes CASSIGRRGVGEQFF.